Below, 8 T cell receptor beta chains from the same sample are listed, as sequenced in a study of EBV T-cell therapy then PD-1 blockade in nasopharyngeal carcinoma. Time point defined: 266 days after commencement of treatment, after nivolumab therapy. The treatment denotes: AdE1-LMPpoly-expanded autologous EBV-specific T-cell therapy followed by anti-PD-1 nivolumab. For these receptors, no antigen is known. Libraries were prepared by immunoSEQ multiplex PCR; TCRdb keeps only in-frame clonotypes and omits some of them. Counted here are 20,000 to 25,000 clones, around 84% occurring once; the ten biggest clones make up approximately 34%. Here the sequenced sample was CD8+ T cells from blood, taken around day 260 from a patient whose treatment included autologous EBV-specific T cells and nivolumab. Receptors originate from a man aged 35-49 years with nasopharyngeal carcinoma.

The chain joins TRBV6-2 or TRBV6-3 to TRBJ1-2; 7 bases match TRBD1. This CDR3 is 13 amino acids long. After removal of 6 bases from V and 4 bases from J, the junction contained 5 bases not matched to a gene. From germline, CDR1 is MNHEY and CDR2 SVGEGT. CDR3 bases: TGTGCCAGCAGCACGACAGGGCCCTATGGCTACACCTTC. As protein: CASSTTGPYGYTF.

A single count supports this clone. This chain connects TRBV5-5 to TRBJ2-3; D is ambiguous. Germline V gene lookup returns CDR1 SGHKS and CDR2 YYEKEE (reference sequence). Trimming pared 0 bases from V and 0 bases from J, leaving 8 bases between. The length of the CDR3 is 15 residues. This CDR3 is CASSLAYGSTDTQYF. Here the CDR3 DNA reads TGTGCCAGCAGCTTGGCTTACGGGAGCACAGATACGCAGTATTTT.

This chain connects TRBV7-9 to TRBJ2-1, with 8 positions matching TRBD2. Germline V lookup: CDR1 SEHNR, CDR2 FQNEAQ (reference sequence). The CDR3 runs 15 residues. V shed 6 bases and J 7 bases; nucleotides not matched to a gene: 11. The CDR3 region is CASSSVGAGENEQFF. DNA for the CDR3: TGTGCCAGCAGTTCGGTTGGAGCGGGAGAGAATGAGCAGTTCTTC.

This clone was seen more than once but under ten times. This chain links TRBV19 with TRBJ2-2, with no clear D. With 6 bases removed from V and 7 bases from J, the gap between germline ends came to 6 bases. The CDR3 has 11 amino acids. In germline, CDR1 is LNHDA, CDR2 SQIVND (reference sequence). The CDR3 DNA reads TGTGCCAGTAGAGGTCTCGGGGAGCTGTTTTTT. It yields the protein CASRGLGELFF.

The chain joins TRBV6-2 or TRBV6-3 to TRBJ1-2; D is uncertain. Trimming pared 0 bases from V and 3 bases from J, leaving 5 bases between. The CDR3 contains 13 residues. Germline CDR1 is MNHEY and CDR2 is SVGEGT. CDR3 residues: CASSYSAHYGYTF. The CDR3 DNA reads as TGTGCCAGCAGTTACTCGGCACACTATGGCTACACCTTC.

The chain joins TRBV10-3 to TRBJ1-2, with D possibly TRBD1 on 6 matching bases. The length of the CDR3 is 14 residues. Germline V gene lookup returns CDR1 ENHRY and CDR2 SYGVKD. Trimming shortened V by 9 bases and J by 0 bases, and 14 bases separated the two germline ends. The DNA for the CDR3 is TGTGCCATTGGGGGCCAAGAAGCTAACTATGGCTACACCTTC. Its translation is CAIGGQEANYGYTF.

There are a few counts of this clone. The rearrangement links TRBV5-6 to TRBJ2-5; D unclear. The CDR3 length is 12 residues. Germline assignment: CDR1 SGHDT and CDR2 YYEEEE. The germline V and J ends were trimmed by 6 bases and 5 bases, with 11 bases remaining between them. Written as DNA, the CDR3 is TGTGCCAGCATTCGGGTAGGGGAGACCCAGTACTTC. Encoded protein: CASIRVGETQYF.

The chain has TRBV2 and TRBJ2-2, with a weak D call TRBD1 (5 bases). Germline V gives CDR1 SNHLY, CDR2 FYNNEI. The CDR3 has 13 amino acids. The V end lost 7 bases, the J end lost 6 bases, and 12 bases lay between the germline ends. The CDR3 here is CASTPGFPGELFF. The CDR3 nucleotides are TGTGCCAGCACGCCAGGGTTCCCCGGGGAGCTGTTTTTT.